This T cell receptor (beta chain) was identified in a study of follicular helper T cells after annual influenza vaccination. Study overall: Across the 2013-2014, 2014-2015 and 2015-2016 vaccination seasons, some subjects were resampled. General observations from the study: Only roughly 9.5-23% of analyzed cells yielded productive TCRB sequences.

Generated by immunoSEQ multiplex PCR, the TCRdb table keeps only in-frame clones and is missing some. Of 10,000 or so clones listed, around 80% are singletons. The CDR3 extends over 16 amino acids. CDR1 is SGHNT, CDR2 YENEEA, per germline. The trim removed 5 bases at V and 5 bases at J, leaving 11 bases unmatched. Note on this clone: The antigen remains unidentified.

This TCR was recovered from an adult who received the influenza vaccine. The sequencing used CXCR5- memory CD4+ T cells sorted from blood, collected 6 weeks after influenza vaccination. This chain joins TRBV11-3 and TRBJ2-1; 8 bases agree with TRBD2. CDR3 region: CASSPHWSGGDNEQFF. The CDR3 DNA is TGTGCCAGCAGCCCCCACTGGAGCGGGGGAGACAATGAGCAGTTCTTC.